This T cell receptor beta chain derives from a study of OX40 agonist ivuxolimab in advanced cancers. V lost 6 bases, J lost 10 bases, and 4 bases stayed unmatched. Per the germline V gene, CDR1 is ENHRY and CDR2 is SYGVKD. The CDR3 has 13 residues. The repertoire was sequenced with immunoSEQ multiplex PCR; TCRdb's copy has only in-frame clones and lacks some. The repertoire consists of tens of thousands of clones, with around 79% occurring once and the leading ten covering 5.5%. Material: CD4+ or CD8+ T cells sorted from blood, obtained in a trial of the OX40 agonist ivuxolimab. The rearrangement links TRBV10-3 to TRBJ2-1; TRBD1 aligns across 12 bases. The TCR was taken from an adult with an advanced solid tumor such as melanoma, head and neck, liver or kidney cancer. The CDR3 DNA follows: TGTGCCATCAGGGGGACAGGGGGCGAGGAGCAGTTCTTC. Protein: CAIRGTGGEEQFF.